This T cell receptor beta chain was found in a study of T cells after somatic rescue of genetic block (dated by TCRdb to the early 2020s). In terms of the full investigation: The study assessed how robust, over the long term, a T-cell system was when the system had developed through somatic rescue of a genetic block in T-cell development.

Notes on this clone: The antigen it binds to is not known. One base away there is no much larger clone; base qualities are not given.

The library relied on the immunoSEQ multiplex PCR assay. This is the immuneACCESS table as TCRdb keeps it, with only in-frame sequences that have V and J called. A part of the clones is gone; compared with another copy, unresolved V genes explain less than half, and the rest is unexplained. Within this sample are approximately 58,000 clones, with around 96% of them counted one time only. Roughly 0.077% of the sample comes from the top ten. The CDR3, cysteine through phenylalanine, is 14 amino acids long. Only the CDR3 part of the read is kept: 42 bases, read in frame from the first base. Trimming at the junction amounts to 5 bases on V and 6 bases on J, and the germline ends lie 11 bases apart. Reading the germline V gene gives CDR1 SGHTA and CDR2 FQGTGA.

Recombination joined TRBV7-3 with TRBJ1-6, and possibly TRBD1, on 6 matching bases. The TCR was taken from a child in the first two years of life. Sequencing was carried out using peripheral blood mononuclear cells (PBMCs). The DNA sequence follows: TGTGCCAGCAGCACCAACAGGGCTAATTCACCCCTCCACTTT. It specifies CASSTNRANSPLHF.